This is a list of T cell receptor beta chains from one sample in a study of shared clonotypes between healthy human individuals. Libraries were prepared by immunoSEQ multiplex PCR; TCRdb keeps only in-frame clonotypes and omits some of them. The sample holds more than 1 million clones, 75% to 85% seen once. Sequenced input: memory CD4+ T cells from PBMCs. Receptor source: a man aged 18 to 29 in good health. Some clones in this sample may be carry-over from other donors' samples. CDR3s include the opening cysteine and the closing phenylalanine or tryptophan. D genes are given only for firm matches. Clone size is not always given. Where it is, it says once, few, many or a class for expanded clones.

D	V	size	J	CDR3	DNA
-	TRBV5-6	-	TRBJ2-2	CRGIVNTGELFF	TGCAGAGGGATCGTCAACACCGGGGAGCTGTTTTTT
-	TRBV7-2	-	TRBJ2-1	CASSLGVSSYNEQFF	TGTGCCAGCAGCTTAGGAGTTAGCTCCTACAATGAGCAGTTCTTC
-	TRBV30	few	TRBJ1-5	CAWSGGFSQPQHF	TGTGCCTGGAGTGGAGGGTTTTCGCAGCCCCAGCATTTT
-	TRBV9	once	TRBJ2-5	CASSSSLEGQGETQYF	TGTGCCAGCAGCTCATCCCTGGAGGGGCAGGGGGAGACCCAGTACTTC
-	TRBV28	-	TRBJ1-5	CASSLFEPGGPQHF	TGTGCCAGCAGTTTATTTGAACCTGGCGGCCCCCAGCATTTT
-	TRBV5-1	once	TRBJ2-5	CASSYGPRGSETQYF	TGCGCCAGCAGTTACGGGCCTCGGGGGAGTGAGACCCAGTACTTC
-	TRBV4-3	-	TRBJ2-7	CASSYQGVGYEQYF	TGCGCCAGCAGCTACCAAGGGGTTGGCTACGAGCAGTACTTC
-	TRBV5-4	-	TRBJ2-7	CASSLYGEQYF	TGTGCCAGCAGCTTGTATGGCGAGCAGTACTTC
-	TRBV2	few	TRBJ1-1	CASSESQNWNTEAFF	TGTGCCAGCAGTGAAAGTCAGAATTGGAACACTGAAGCTTTCTTT
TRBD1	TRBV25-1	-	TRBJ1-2	CASSGHTGTGSYGYTF	TGTGCCAGCAGTGGACACACCGGGACAGGCTCCTATGGCTACACCTTC
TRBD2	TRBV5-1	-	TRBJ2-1	CASSPGTSGNYEQFF	TGCGCCAGCAGCCCAGGGACTAGCGGGAACTATGAGCAGTTCTTC
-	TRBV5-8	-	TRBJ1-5	CASSLSTDASNQPQHF	TGTGCCAGCAGCTTATCAACAGATGCTAGCAATCAGCCCCAGCATTTT
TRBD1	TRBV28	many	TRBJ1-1	CASSSTPPGGRAEAFF	TGTGCCAGCAGTTCCACACCTCCAGGGGGACGCGCTGAAGCTTTCTTT
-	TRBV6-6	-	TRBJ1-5	CASTPTRAQPQHF	TGTGCCAGCACCCCAACGAGGGCGCAGCCCCAGCATTTT
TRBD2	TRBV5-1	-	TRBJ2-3	CASSLVAGRTDTQYF	TGCGCCAGCAGCTTGGTAGCGGGGCGCACAGATACGCAGTATTTT
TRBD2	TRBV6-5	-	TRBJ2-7	CASSLAGQSSYEQYF	TGTGCCAGCAGCCTAGCGGGACAGAGTTCATACGAGCAGTACTTC
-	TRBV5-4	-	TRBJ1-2	CASSPRGDYGYTF	TGTGCCAGCAGCCCCAGGGGTGACTATGGCTACACCTTC
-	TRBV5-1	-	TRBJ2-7	CASSLAPGDSYEQYF	TGCGCCAGCAGCTTGGCCCCCGGGGACTCCTACGAGCAGTACTTC
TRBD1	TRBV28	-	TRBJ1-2	CASSFRDRGRGYTF	TGTGCCAGCAGTTTCCGGGACAGGGGGCGAGGCTACACCTTC
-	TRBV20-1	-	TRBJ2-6	CSAPHPVLTF	TGCAGTGCCCCCCACCCGGTCCTGACTTTC
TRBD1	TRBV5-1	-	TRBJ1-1	CASTRGDSQVTEAFF	TGCGCCAGTACTAGGGGGGACAGTCAAGTAACTGAAGCTTTCTTT
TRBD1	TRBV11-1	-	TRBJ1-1	CASSYETGGLTEAFF	TGTGCCAGCAGCTACGAGACAGGGGGCTTGACTGAAGCTTTCTTT
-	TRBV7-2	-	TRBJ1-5	CASSTGQNQPQHF	TGTGCCAGCAGCACCGGACAGAATCAGCCCCAGCATTTT
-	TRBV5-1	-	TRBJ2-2	CASSLGSGTGELFF	TGCGCCAGCAGCTTGGGTTCGGGAACCGGGGAGCTGTTTTTT